This TCR beta chain was captured by sequencing in a study of blood T cell repertoires in COVID-19. Study summary: T cells, B-cell-depleted T cells, or PBMCs provided the cDNA or gDNA that served as material.

Germline V gene data show CDR1 as SGHRS and CDR2 as YFSETQ. This CDR3 contains 14 residues. Deletions cut 6 bases from V and 4 bases from J, with 13 bases between. Authors' methods: Amplification of reference gene primers was used by the study to estimate nucleated cell counts. Sequencing was performed with immunoSEQ multiplex PCR; in TCRdb, only in-frame clones are kept and a portion is missing. The DNA was the basis for D and trimming; V, J and clone size are from that table. The repertoire includes around 400,000 clones, more than 75% of them detected once, and 2.3% sits in the top ten. Material: peripheral blood. The receptor was derived from a woman in her fifties or sixties with COVID-19, enrolled during active disease. V gene TRBV5-1 combines with J gene TRBJ2-2, with D possibly being TRBD2 (5 bases). CDR3 region: CASTETTSTGELFF. The CDR3, as DNA: TGCGCCAGCACGGAGACAACTAGCACCGGGGAGCTGTTTTTT. The complete variable domain, with remaining parts taken from reference TRBV5-1 and TRBJ2-2, reads KAGVTQTPRYLIKTRGQQVTLSCSPISGHRSVSWYQQTPGQGLQFLFEYFSETQRNKGNFPGRFSGRQFSNSRSEMNVSTLELGDSALYLCASTETTSTGELFFGEGSRLTVL.